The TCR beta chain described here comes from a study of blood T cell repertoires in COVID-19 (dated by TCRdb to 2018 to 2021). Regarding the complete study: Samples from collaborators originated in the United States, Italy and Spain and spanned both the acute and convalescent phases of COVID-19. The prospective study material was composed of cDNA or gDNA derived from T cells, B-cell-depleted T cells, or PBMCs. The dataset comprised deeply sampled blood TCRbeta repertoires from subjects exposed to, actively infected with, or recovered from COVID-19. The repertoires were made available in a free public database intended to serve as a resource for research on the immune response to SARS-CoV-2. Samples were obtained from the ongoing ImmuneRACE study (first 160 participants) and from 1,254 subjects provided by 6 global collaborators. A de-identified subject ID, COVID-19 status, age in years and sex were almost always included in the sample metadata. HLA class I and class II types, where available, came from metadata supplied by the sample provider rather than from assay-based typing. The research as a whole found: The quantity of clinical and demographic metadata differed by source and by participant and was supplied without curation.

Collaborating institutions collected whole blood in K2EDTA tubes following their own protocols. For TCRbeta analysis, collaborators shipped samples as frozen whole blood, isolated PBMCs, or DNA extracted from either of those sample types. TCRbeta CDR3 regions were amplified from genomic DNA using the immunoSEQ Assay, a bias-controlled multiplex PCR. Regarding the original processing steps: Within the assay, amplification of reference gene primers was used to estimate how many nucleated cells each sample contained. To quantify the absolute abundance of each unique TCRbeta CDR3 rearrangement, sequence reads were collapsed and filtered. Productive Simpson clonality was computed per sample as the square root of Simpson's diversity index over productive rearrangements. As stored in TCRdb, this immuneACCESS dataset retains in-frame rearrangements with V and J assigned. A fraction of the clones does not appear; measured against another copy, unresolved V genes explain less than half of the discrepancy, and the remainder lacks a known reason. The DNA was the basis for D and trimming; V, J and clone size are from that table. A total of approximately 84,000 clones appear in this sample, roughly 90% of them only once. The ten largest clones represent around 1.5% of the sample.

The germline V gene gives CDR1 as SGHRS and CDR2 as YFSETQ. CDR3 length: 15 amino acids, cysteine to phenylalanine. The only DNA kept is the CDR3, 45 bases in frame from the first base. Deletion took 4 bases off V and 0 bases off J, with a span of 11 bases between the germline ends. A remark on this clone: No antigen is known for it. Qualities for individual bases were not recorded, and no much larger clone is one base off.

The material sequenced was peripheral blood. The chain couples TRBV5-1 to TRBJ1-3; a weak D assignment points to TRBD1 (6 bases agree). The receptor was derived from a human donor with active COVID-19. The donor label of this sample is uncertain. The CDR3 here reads CASSPGTISGNTIYF. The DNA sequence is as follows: TGCGCCAGCAGCCCCGGGACAATCTCTGGAAACACCATATATTTT.